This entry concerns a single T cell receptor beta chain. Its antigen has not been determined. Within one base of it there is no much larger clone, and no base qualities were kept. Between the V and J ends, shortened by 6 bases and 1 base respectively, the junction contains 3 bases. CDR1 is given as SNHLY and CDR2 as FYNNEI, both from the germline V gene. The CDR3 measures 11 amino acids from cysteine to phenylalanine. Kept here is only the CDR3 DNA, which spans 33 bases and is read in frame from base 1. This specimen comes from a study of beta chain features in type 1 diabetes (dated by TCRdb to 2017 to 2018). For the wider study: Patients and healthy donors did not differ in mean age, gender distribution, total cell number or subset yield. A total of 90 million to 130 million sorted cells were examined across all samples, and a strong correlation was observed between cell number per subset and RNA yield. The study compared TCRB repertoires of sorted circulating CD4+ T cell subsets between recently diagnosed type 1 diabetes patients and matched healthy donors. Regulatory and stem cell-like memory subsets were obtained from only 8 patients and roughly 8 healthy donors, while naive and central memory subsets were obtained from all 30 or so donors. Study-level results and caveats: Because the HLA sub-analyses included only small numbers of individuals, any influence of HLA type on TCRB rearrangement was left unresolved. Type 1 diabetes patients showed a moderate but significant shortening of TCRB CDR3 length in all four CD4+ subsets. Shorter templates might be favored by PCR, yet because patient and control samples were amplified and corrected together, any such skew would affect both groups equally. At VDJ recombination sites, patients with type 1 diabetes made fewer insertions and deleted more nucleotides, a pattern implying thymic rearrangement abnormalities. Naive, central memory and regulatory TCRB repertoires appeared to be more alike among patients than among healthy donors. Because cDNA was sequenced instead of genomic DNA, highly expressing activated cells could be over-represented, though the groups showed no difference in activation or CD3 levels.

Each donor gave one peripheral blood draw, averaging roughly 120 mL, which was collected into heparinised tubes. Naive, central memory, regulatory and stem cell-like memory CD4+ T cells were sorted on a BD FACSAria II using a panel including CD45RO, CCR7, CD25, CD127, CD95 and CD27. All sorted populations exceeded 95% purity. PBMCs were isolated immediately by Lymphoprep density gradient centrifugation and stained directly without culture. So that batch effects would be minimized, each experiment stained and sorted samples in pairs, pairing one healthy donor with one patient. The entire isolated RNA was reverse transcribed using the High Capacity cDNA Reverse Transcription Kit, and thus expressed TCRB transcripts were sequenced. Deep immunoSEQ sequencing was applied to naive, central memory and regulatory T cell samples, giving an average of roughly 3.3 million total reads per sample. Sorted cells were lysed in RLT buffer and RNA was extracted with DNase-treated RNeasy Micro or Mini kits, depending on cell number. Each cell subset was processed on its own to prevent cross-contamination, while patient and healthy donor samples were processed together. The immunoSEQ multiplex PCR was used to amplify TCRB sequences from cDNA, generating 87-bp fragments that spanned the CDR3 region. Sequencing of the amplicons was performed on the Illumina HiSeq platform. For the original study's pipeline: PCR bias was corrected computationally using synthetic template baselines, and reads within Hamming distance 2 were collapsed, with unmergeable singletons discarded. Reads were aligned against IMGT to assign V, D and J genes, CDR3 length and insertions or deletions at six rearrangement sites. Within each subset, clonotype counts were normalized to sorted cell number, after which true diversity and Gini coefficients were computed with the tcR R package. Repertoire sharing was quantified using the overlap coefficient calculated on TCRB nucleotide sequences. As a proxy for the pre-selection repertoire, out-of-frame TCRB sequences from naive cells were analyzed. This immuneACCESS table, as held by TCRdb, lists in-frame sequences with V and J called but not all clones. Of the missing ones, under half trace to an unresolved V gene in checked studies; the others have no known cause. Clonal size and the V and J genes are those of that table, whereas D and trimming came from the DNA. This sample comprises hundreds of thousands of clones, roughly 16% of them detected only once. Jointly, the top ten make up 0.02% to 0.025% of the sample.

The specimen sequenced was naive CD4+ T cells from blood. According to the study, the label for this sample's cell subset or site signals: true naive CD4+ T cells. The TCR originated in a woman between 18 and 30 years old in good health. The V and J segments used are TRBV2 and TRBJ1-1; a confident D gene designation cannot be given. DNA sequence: TGTGCCAGCAGACGGAACACTGAAGCTTTCTTT. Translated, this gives CASRRNTEAFF. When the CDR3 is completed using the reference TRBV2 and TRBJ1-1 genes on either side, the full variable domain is EPEVTQTPSHQVTQMGQEVILRCVPISNHLYFYWYRQILGQKVEFLVSFYNNEISEKSEIFDDQFSVERPDGSNFTLKIRSTKLEDSAMYFCASRRNTEAFFGQGTRLTVV.